This is a list of T cell receptor beta chains from one sample in a study of OX40 agonist ivuxolimab in advanced cancers. Only in-frame clones appear in the TCRdb table, and some are missing; sequencing was by immunoSEQ multiplex PCR. The table has about 50,000 clones, roughly 77% seen once; the top ten hold about 1%. The sequenced sample was CD4+ or CD8+ T cells sorted from blood, obtained in a trial of the OX40 agonist ivuxolimab. The receptors derive from an adult with an advanced solid tumor such as melanoma, head and neck, liver or kidney cancer. The CDR3 runs from the conserved cysteine through the conserved F or W. The order of the fields is V gene, J gene, CDR3 protein.

v_call: TRBV5-8; j_call: TRBJ2-3; cdr3_aa: CASSLWTSGGTDTQYF
v_call: TRBV6-5; j_call: TRBJ1-6; cdr3_aa: CASSYSRGNSPLHF
v_call: TRBV7-9; j_call: TRBJ1-1; cdr3_aa: CASSSWDLKTSLSTEAFF
v_call: TRBV6-1; j_call: TRBJ2-2; cdr3_aa: CASSGTGGWELFF
v_call: TRBV10-2; j_call: TRBJ1-2; cdr3_aa: CASSGDWAGGYGYTF
v_call: TRBV5-8; j_call: TRBJ1-1; cdr3_aa: CASNGGLRGTEAFF
v_call: TRBV30; j_call: TRBJ1-3; cdr3_aa: CAWGGFTGNTIYF
v_call: TRBV18; j_call: TRBJ1-5; cdr3_aa: CASSSRVGGSNSNQPQHF
v_call: TRBV6-1; j_call: TRBJ1-1; cdr3_aa: CASSEGTGPRSVEAFF
v_call: TRBV5-1; j_call: NA; cdr3_aa: CASSLGGTSGSYEQYF
v_call: TRBV10-2; j_call: TRBJ2-2; cdr3_aa: CASRDLPGPGELFF
v_call: TRBV5-1; j_call: TRBJ2-3; cdr3_aa: CASSDRGTSTDTQYF
v_call: TRBV5-5; j_call: TRBJ2-7; cdr3_aa: CASSSGDRPYEQYF
v_call: TRBV4-1; j_call: TRBJ1-2; cdr3_aa: CASSQLTGQYGYTF
v_call: TRBV19; j_call: TRBJ2-6; cdr3_aa: CASRRGGANVLTF
v_call: TRBV6-5; j_call: TRBJ1-1; cdr3_aa: CASSSLGQAQNTEAFF